What follows are 32 T cell receptor beta chains derived from one specimen sequenced in a study of T-cell reconstitution after alpha-beta-depleted transplantation in children. Unique molecular identifiers tagged the TCRbeta library. TCRdb recomputed calls from the PCR reads with MiXCR, one row per CDR3 protein. The data contain 350,000 to 450,000 distinct CDR3 sequences, roughly 15% of them singletons. Sequenced here: PBMCs, sampled from the stem cell graft. The receptors shown here come from a human donor who donated a stem cell graft to a child with Fanconi anemia.

The rearrangement uses TRBV12-3 or TRBV12-4 and TRBJ1-1; perhaps TRBD1 as D (5 bases). The CDR3 totals 12 residues. Trimming removed 7 bases from V and 8 bases from J, with 14 bases in between. The CDR3 loop reads CASISRQGEAFF. The CDR3 DNA sequence: TGTGCCAGCATCAGTAGGCAGGGAGAAGCTTTCTTT.

The table lists this clonotype with many counts. The chain links TRBV6-5 to TRBJ2-5; D gene unclear. V shed 4 bases and J shed 5 bases, with 17 bases lying between them. CDR3 length equals 15 residues. Germline CDR1 MNHEY, CDR2 SVGAGI. The CDR3, as DNA: TGTGCCAGCAGTTTATCCAGGCCCTCTGGGGAGACCCAGTACTTC. Protein: CASSLSRPSGETQYF.

In its sample, this clonotype was seen many times. The chain recombines TRBV7-8 with TRBJ2-6; tentative D call: TRBD1 (6 bases). The V and J ends lost 2 bases and 0 bases respectively, with 14 bases between them. Germline V gene data show CDR1 as SGHVS and CDR2 as FQNEAQ. There are 18 residues in the CDR3. In nucleotides, the CDR3 is TGTGCCAGCAGCTTAATTTGGACAGCCTTCTCTGGGGCCAACGTCCTGACTTTC. Its protein is CASSLIWTAFSGANVLTF.

The V and J genes are TRBV10-2 and TRBJ2-7, with 8 nucleotides matching TRBD2. Germline CDR1 reads WSHSY; CDR2 reads SAAADI. The CDR3 covers 13 residues. The trim removed 2 bases at V and 6 bases at J, leaving 3 bases unmatched. The CDR3: CASSEITSGEQYF. CDR3 nucleotide sequence: TGCGCCAGCAGTGAGATAACTAGCGGCGAGCAGTACTTC.

In its sample, this clonotype was seen many times. The chain has TRBV12-3 or TRBV12-4 and TRBJ1-5; D remains ambiguous. The CDR3 is 13 residues long. Trimming left V 1 base short and J 6 bases short, with 7 bases between. CDR3 amino acids: CASSLDSGQPQHF. CDR3 in DNA: TGTGCCAGCAGTTTAGATTCGGGTCAGCCCCAGCATTTT.

The chain links TRBV12-3 or TRBV12-4 to TRBJ1-1; the D is unclear. The CDR3 runs 15 residues. Trimming took 6 bases from V and 0 from J, leaving 14 bases between them. The CDR3 region has the DNA TGTGCCAGCAGCCCGGACGGCGAACTGAACACTGAAGCTTTCTTT. This codes for CASSPDGELNTEAFF.

The chain has TRBV5-1 and TRBJ2-3; no clear D gene. Germline CDR1 SGHRS, CDR2 YFSETQ. Trimming shortened V by 5 bases and J by 0 bases, and 16 bases separated the two germline ends. The CDR3 totals 16 residues. The CDR3, as DNA: TGCGCCAGCAGTTCCGTTCCAGCGTTTAGCACAGATACGCAGTATTTT. This translates into CASSSVPAFSTDTQYF.

This clonotype came up a few times. The V gene is TRBV6-1, the J gene TRBJ2-3; possible D gene TRBD1, 5 bases. V lost 4 bases and J 3 bases, leaving 14 bases between the germline ends. Germline V gene lookup returns CDR1 MNHNS and CDR2 SASEGT. The CDR3 sequence is 15 residues long. Written as DNA, the CDR3 is TGTGCCAGCAGTGCGCAGGGAATTAGGACAGATACGCAGTATTTT. Translating gives CASSAQGIRTDTQYF.

The table lists this clonotype with many counts. The genes are TRBV20-1 and TRBJ2-3; 8 nucleotides match TRBD2. The CDR3 has 16 residues. V shed 3 bases and J 6 bases; nucleotides not matched to a gene: 14. Germline values: CDR1 DFQATT, CDR2 SNEGSKA (reference sequence). CDR3 DNA sequence: TGCAGTGCTAGTTTTCTCGGGGGGGGCGCCTTCGATACGCAGTATTTT. Protein sequence: CSASFLGGGAFDTQYF.

This clonotype was detected many times. At one end, the junction sequence differs from germline, possibly due to a read error. The chain is built from TRBV11-2 and TRBJ1-1; D unclear. The CDR3 has 14 residues. Germline V gene sequence: CDR1 SGHAT, CDR2 FQNNGV. The CDR3 DNA is TGTGCCAGCAGCCCCCTTGGGCCGAACCCTGAAGCTTTCTTT. Its translation: CASSPLGPNPEAFF.

This clonotype was seen more than once but under ten times. The rearrangement links TRBV6-1 to TRBJ2-2; maybe TRBD2 (6 bases). There are 14 residues in the CDR3. Trimming removed 5 bases from V and 7 bases from J, with 14 bases in between. The germline V gene has CDR1 MNHNS and CDR2 SASEGT. CDR3 protein: CASSPGGSSGELFF. CDR3 DNA: TGTGCCAGCAGTCCAGGAGGGTCTAGCGGGGAGCTGTTTTTT.

There are a few counts of this clonotype. The rearrangement joins TRBV30 to TRBJ1-6; D gene ambiguous. The length of the CDR3 is 13 residues. Trimming took 4 bases from V and 8 from J, leaving 12 bases between them. Germline loops: CDR1 GTSNPN, CDR2 SVGIG (reference sequence). DNA for the CDR3: TGTGCCTGGACCCGAGGTCCGGATTCACCCCTCCACTTT. Translation: CAWTRGPDSPLHF.

There are many counts of this clonotype. V usage is TRBV18 and J usage is TRBJ2-1; D uncertain. Germline CDR1 KGHSH, CDR2 LQKENI. Trimming took 0 bases from V and 6 from J, leaving 9 bases between them. The CDR3 length is 14 residues. CDR3 nucleotides: TGTGCCAGCTCACCACCGTATACGGCCAATGAGCAGTTCTTC. It encodes CASSPPYTANEQFF.

In its sample, this clonotype was seen a few times. The chain joins TRBV12-3 or TRBV12-4 to TRBJ1-3; D gene uncertain. Trimming pared 6 bases from V and 0 bases from J, leaving 12 bases between. The CDR3 length is 15 residues. This CDR3 is CASSRSASSGNTIYF. The CDR3 DNA reads as TGTGCCAGCAGCAGGAGTGCTAGCTCTGGAAACACCATATATTTT.

This clonotype occurred many times. V gene TRBV6-1 combines with J gene TRBJ2-3; D unresolved. The CDR3 is made up of 15 amino acids. Germline assignment: CDR1 MNHNS and CDR2 SASEGT. Trimming stripped 3 bases from V and 3 bases from J, with 13 bases between. The CDR3 sequence is CASSDIASGTDTQYF. In nucleotides, the CDR3 is TGTGCCAGCAGTGACATTGCGTCTGGAACAGATACGCAGTATTTT.

The chain links TRBV5-1 to TRBJ2-1; 7 bases fit TRBD2. The CDR3 extends over 17 amino acids. The ends lost 4 bases at V and 2 bases at J; junction bases unmatched: 12. The germline V gene has CDR1 SGHRS and CDR2 YFSETQ. The chain's CDR3 is CASSIHRGERTYNEQFF. The CDR3, as DNA: TGCGCCAGCAGCATACATCGGGGGGAGAGGACCTACAATGAGCAGTTCTTC. The whole variable domain, filled in from reference TRBV5-1 and TRBJ2-1, reads KAGVTQTPRYLIKTRGQQVTLSCSPISGHRSVSWYQQTPGQGLQFLFEYFSETQRNKGNFPGRFSGRQFSNSRSEMNVSTLELGDSALYLCASSIHRGERTYNEQFFGPGTRLTVL.

This clonotype appeared many times. The CDR3 reads CSASGLAGGHSYNEQFF. The CDR3 DNA sequence: TGCAGTGCTAGTGGGCTAGCGGGGGGACACTCCTACAATGAGCAGTTCTTC. The gene calls are TRBV20-1 and TRBJ2-1; TRBD2 matches at 11 bases. This CDR3 spans 17 amino acids. The V and J ends lost 3 bases and 0 bases, in that order; junction bases with no gene match: 7. Germline CDR1 is DFQATT and CDR2 is SNEGSKA (reference sequence).

Worth noting for this clonotype: One junction end does not reproduce the germline sequence, and a read error may be involved. The CDR3 reads CASNVYGSTGHTF. CDR3 DNA: TGTGCCAGCAACGTGTATGGGTCGACCGGACATACTTTT. The chain combines TRBV5-6 with TRBJ1-4; D is perhaps TRBD1 (5 bases). The length of the CDR3 is 13 residues. In germline, CDR1 is SGHDT, CDR2 YYEEEE. Full variable domain (missing parts from reference TRBV5-6 and TRBJ1-4): DAGVTQSPTHLIKTRGQQVTLRCSPKSGHDTVSWYQQALGQGPQFIFQYYEEEERQRGNFPDRFSGHQFPNYSSELNVNALLLGDSALYLCASNVYGSTGHTFGSGTQLSVL.

This clonotype was recorded a few times. The chain employs TRBV13 and TRBJ2-7, with 8 bases identical to TRBD1. The CDR3 is 16 amino acids. V shed 2 bases, J shed 2 bases, and the junction held 8 bases outside the gene matches. From germline, CDR1 is PRHDT and CDR2 FYEKMQ (reference sequence). CDR3 sequence (DNA): TGTGCCAGCAGCTTATTCTCCCGGGACAGGCCCTACGAGCAGTACTTC. Amino acid sequence: CASSLFSRDRPYEQYF.

This clonotype was seen a few times. The gene calls are TRBV5-1 and TRBJ2-3; TRBD2 matches at 10 bases. The V gene end was trimmed by 0 bases and the J gene end by 2 bases; junction bases not matched to a gene: 9. The CDR3 loop spans 18 amino acids. The germline gives CDR1 SGHRS, CDR2 YFSETQ. CDR3 amino acids: CASSLVGAGGRITDTQYF. In DNA form, the CDR3 reads TGCGCCAGCAGCTTGGTCGGAGCGGGGGGGCGAATCACAGATACGCAGTATTTT.

This clonotype was observed many times. The rearrangement links TRBV4-3 to TRBJ2-5, with D hard to call. The germline CDR1 and CDR2 sequences are LGHNA and YSLEER. Trimming stripped 1 base from V and 5 bases from J, with 14 bases between. The CDR3 length is 15 residues. The CDR3 coding sequence is TGCGCCAGCAGCCAAGGATTAGACGGTGGGGAGACCCAGTACTTC. As protein: CASSQGLDGGETQYF.

V and J are TRBV28 and TRBJ1-2; 8 bases fit TRBD1. Losses at the gene ends were 8 bases for V and 1 base for J; bases not matched to a gene: 12. The germline CDR1 and CDR2 sequences are MDHEN and SYDVKM. The CDR3 sequence is 16 residues long. Here the CDR3 reads CASDGPGTGYNYGYTF. CDR3 in DNA: TGTGCCAGCGACGGCCCCGGGACAGGATATAACTATGGCTACACCTTC.

This clonotype showed up many times. V gene TRBV29-1 combines with J gene TRBJ1-1; D is uncertain. Per the germline V gene, CDR1 is SQVTM and CDR2 is ANQGSEA. The CDR3 consists of 12 residues. With 4 bases removed from V and 7 bases from J, the gap between germline ends came to 13 bases. The CDR3 sequence is CSVGSLDLEAFF. CDR3 sequence (DNA): TGCAGCGTTGGCAGTTTGGATCTTGAAGCTTTCTTT.

The V gene is TRBV6-1, the J gene TRBJ1-3; D remains unclear. This CDR3 spans 14 amino acids. Looked up from germline, CDR1 is MNHNS and CDR2 is SASEGT. The germline V and J ends were trimmed by 7 bases and 4 bases, with 14 bases remaining between them. The CDR3 region is CASTTSGNGNTIYF. In DNA, the CDR3 is TGTGCCAGCACCACCTCGGGCAACGGAAACACCATATATTTT.

The rearrangement joins TRBV15 to TRBJ1-5; D unresolved. Germline values: CDR1 LNHNV, CDR2 YYDKDF (reference sequence). The CDR3 contains 17 residues. Trimming left V 0 bases short and J 2 bases short, with 14 bases between. CDR3 in DNA: TGTGCCACCAGCAGAGACCGTGGGTTTAGCGGCAATCAGCCCCAGCATTTT. The encoded protein is CATSRDRGFSGNQPQHF.

A single count supports this clonotype. V usage is TRBV6-2 or TRBV6-3 and J usage is TRBJ2-1, with 12 bases lining up with TRBD2. Trimming took 6 bases from V and 0 from J; bases not matched to a gene: 6. The V gene's germline CDR1 is MNHEY and CDR2 SVGEGT. The CDR3 covers 17 residues. CDR3 in amino acids: CASSSSGGAISYNEQFF. The CDR3 region has the DNA TGTGCCAGCAGCTCTAGCGGGGGGGCGATCTCCTACAATGAGCAGTTCTTC.

CDR3 region: CASNLDRAPGANVLTF. The CDR3 nucleotides read TGTGCCAGCAATCTCGACAGGGCCCCTGGGGCCAACGTCCTGACTTTC. The chain recombines TRBV2 with TRBJ2-6; 7 bases agree with TRBD1. Trimming removed 7 bases from V and 2 bases from J; junction bases left unmatched: 8. The CDR3 loop spans 16 amino acids. The V gene's germline CDR1 is SNHLY and CDR2 FYNNEI.

The chain recombines TRBV12-3 or TRBV12-4 with TRBJ2-1; D not resolved. This CDR3 has 15 residues. Trimming stripped 2 bases from V and 2 bases from J, with 10 bases between. The CDR3 DNA sequence: TGTGCCAGCAGTTTACTTTGGATCACCTACAATGAGCAGTTCTTC. It codes for CASSLLWITYNEQFF.

This clonotype has only a few counts. This chain joins TRBV7-9 and TRBJ2-2; a weak D match, TRBD1 (6 bases). This CDR3 contains 14 residues. V dropped 5 bases and J dropped 3 bases, with 10 bases sitting between them. Per the germline V gene, CDR1 is SEHNR and CDR2 is FQNEAQ (reference sequence). Here the CDR3 reads CASSPRTDTGELFF. The CDR3 bases are TGTGCCAGCAGCCCCCGGACAGACACCGGGGAGCTGTTTTTT. Using reference TRBV7-9 and TRBJ2-2 for the parts outside the CDR3, the full variable domain is DTGVSQNPRHKITKRGQNVTFRCDPISEHNRLYWYRQTLGQGPEFLTYFQNEAQLEKSRLLSDRFSAERPKGSFSTLEIQRTEQGDSAMYLCASSPRTDTGELFFGEGSRLTVL.

This clonotype was counted only a few times. This chain links TRBV5-1 with TRBJ1-2, with no clear D. The CDR3 is made up of 15 amino acids. Germline V gives CDR1 SGHRS, CDR2 YFSETQ. V lost 4 bases, J lost 4 bases, and 17 bases lay in between. Here the CDR3 reads CASSDLQSGSYGYTF. CDR3 nucleotide sequence: TGCGCCAGCAGCGATCTACAGAGTGGGAGCTATGGCTACACCTTC.

The chain recombines TRBV12-5 with TRBJ1-6; D ambiguous. V lost 6 bases and J lost 0, with 9 bases in between. This CDR3 is 15 amino acids long. Germline V gene sequence: CDR1 LGHNT, CDR2 FRNRAP. CDR3 in amino acids: CASGGFDSYNSPLHF. The CDR3 nucleotides read TGTGCTAGTGGCGGGTTCGACTCCTATAATTCACCCCTCCACTTT.

This clonotype was seen many times. This chain connects TRBV19 to TRBJ2-1; the match to TRBD1 covers 9 bases. Looked up from germline, CDR1 is LNHDA and CDR2 is SQIVND (reference sequence). The junction had 11 bases not matched to a gene; V was cut back by 6 bases and J by 2 bases. The CDR3 extends over 17 amino acids. In DNA, the CDR3 is TGTGCCAGTAGAAGTCGAGGGACAGGGCGAACCTACAATGAGCAGTTCTTC. This translates into CASRSRGTGRTYNEQFF.